One and the same sample provided the 3 T cell receptor beta chains below, sequenced in a study of T cell repertoires in cytomegalovirus infection. TCRdb passed the reads through MiXCR, listing each CDR3 protein once. The sample includes over 100,000 distinct CDR3 sequences, around 10% of them seen just once. The antigens these receptors bind are not known. The sample was PBMCs, sequenced either directly or after in vitro stimulation (not recorded which). These receptors all come from a human donor in good health (CMV status not recorded). Some clones in this sample may be carry-over from other donors' samples.

Ten or more counts support this clonotype. V and J are TRBV7-6 and TRBJ2-1; no clear D gene. In germline, CDR1 is SGHVS, CDR2 FNYEAQ. Between the trimmed V and J ends, which lost 5 bases and 9 bases, there was a span of 14 bases. The CDR3 consists of 13 residues. The CDR3 bases are TGTGCCAGCAGCCCCCCTGGTTTACTTGAGCAGTTCTTC. It is translated as CASSPPGLLEQFF.

This clonotype has at least ten counts. This sequence joins TRBV25-1 and TRBJ2-5; no firm D call. Germline assignment: CDR1 MGHDK and CDR2 SYGVNS. Trimming removed 2 bases from V and 2 bases from J, with 15 bases in between. The CDR3 runs 16 residues. The CDR3 spells CASSEGVSSLQETQYF. The CDR3, as DNA: TGTGCCAGCAGTGAAGGAGTAAGCTCCTTGCAAGAGACCCAGTACTTC. The variable domain in full, completed from reference TRBV25-1 and TRBJ2-5, reads EADIYQTPRYLVIGTGKKITLECSQTMGHDKMYWYQQDPGMELHLIHYSYGVNSTEKGDLSSESTVSRIRTEHFPLTLESARPSHTSQYLCASSEGVSSLQETQYFGPGTRLLVL.

CDR3 DNA sequence: TGTGCCAGTAGGAGGCTAGAGGTATTACACAATGAGCAGTTCTTC. Translating it yields CASRRLEVLHNEQFF. The chain joins TRBV19 to TRBJ2-1; no reliable D call. Germline assignment: CDR1 LNHDA and CDR2 SQIVND (reference sequence). This CDR3 has 15 amino acids. V was shortened by 6 bases and J by 5 bases, with 17 bases between the two germline ends.